Given below is one T cell receptor (beta chain) in context. Its antigen is not known. Generated by immunoSEQ multiplex PCR, the TCRdb table keeps only in-frame clones and is missing some. Of some 190,000 clones detected, around 90% appear once; the ten largest clones hold around 1.9%. The data are from a study of T cell responses to AZD1222 COVID-19 vaccine. Overall study findings and caveats: Repertoire sampling happened only post peak T cell response. Donors were chiefly white British, with a greater number of females, and clonal diversity was perhaps underestimated.

The CDR3 runs to 16 residues. V was clipped by 0 bases and J by 5 bases, with 13 bases between them. The germline V gene encodes CDR1 LGHNA and CDR2 YNFKEQ. This specimen was peripheral blood, taken 28 days after the second AZD1222 dose. The chain couples TRBV4-2 to TRBJ1-4, with D unclear. This TCR came from an adult who received the AZD1222 COVID-19 vaccine. In DNA, the CDR3 is TGTGCCAGCAGCCAAGAAGTTGGTTGGATGAATGAAAAACTGTTTTTT. Its translation is CASSQEVGWMNEKLFF.